Below, 28 T cell receptor beta chains from the same sample are listed, as sequenced in a study of blood T cell repertoires in COVID-19. Profiled with immunoSEQ multiplex PCR; TCRdb holds only in-frame clones, not every one. The repertoire holds under 140,000 clones, with 85% to 90% as singletons. Sequenced sample: peripheral blood. All receptors come from a woman in her fifties or sixties with acute or convalescent COVID-19.

This clone appeared once. The rearrangement links TRBV5-1 to TRBJ2-1; no clear D gene. This CDR3 spans 13 amino acids. V was clipped by 1 base and J by 8 bases, with 10 bases between them. CDR1 and CDR2 from the germline V gene are SGHRS and YFSETQ. The CDR3 region is CASSLRWADEQFF. The CDR3, as DNA: TGCGCCAGCAGCTTGCGTTGGGCTGATGAGCAGTTCTTC.

The chain couples TRBV19 to TRBJ2-2; 10 nucleotides match TRBD1. The CDR3 has 15 residues. Looked up from germline, CDR1 is LNHDA and CDR2 is SQIVND (reference sequence). V lost 7 bases, J lost 6 bases, and 8 bases stayed unmatched. CDR3 DNA: TGTGCCAGTAAAGTTCGACAGGGGGCTTCCGGGGAGCTGTTTTTT. Protein: CASKVRQGASGELFF.

This chain uses TRBV15 with TRBJ1-1; D not resolved. The V end was cut by 1 base, the J end by 0 bases, with 3 bases between. The CDR3 covers 13 residues. Germline V gene sequence: CDR1 LNHNV, CDR2 YYDKDF (reference sequence). Here the CDR3 DNA reads TGTGCCACCAGCAGAGTCATGAACACTGAAGCTTTCTTT. Its translation is CATSRVMNTEAFF.

This chain connects TRBV28 to TRBJ1-1, with D possibly being TRBD1 (5 bases). V lost 8 bases and J 1 base, leaving 11 bases between the germline ends. Germline CDR1 reads MDHEN; CDR2 reads SYDVKM. This CDR3 region has 13 residues. CDR3 nucleotide sequence: TGTGCCAGCTTACAGGTGAGGAACACTGAAGCTTTCTTT. It yields the protein CASLQVRNTEAFF.

CDR3 protein: CASSREGGTHYEQYF. CDR3 bases: TGTGCCAGCAGCCGGGAGGGAGGGACCCACTACGAGCAGTACTTC. The rearrangement uses TRBV4-2 and TRBJ2-7; 7 nucleotides match TRBD2. Germline lookup yields CDR1 LGHNA and CDR2 YNFKEQ. The CDR3 sequence is 15 residues long. V dropped 4 bases and J dropped 3; count of bases not matched to a gene: 9.

This clone was detected many times. The J gene is TRBJ2-5, the V gene TRBV7-8; TRBD2 matches 10 bases. In germline, CDR1 is SGHVS, CDR2 FQNEAQ. CDR3 length: 15 amino acids. Trimming cost V 5 bases and J 5 bases; bases outside gene matches: 8. The CDR3 spells CASSILAGGRETQYF. In nucleotides, the CDR3 is TGTGCCAGCAGCATCTTAGCGGGAGGCAGGGAGACCCAGTACTTC. The variable domain in full, with the rest retrieved from reference TRBV7-8 and TRBJ2-5, is GAGVSQSPRYKVAKRGQDVALRCDPISGHVSLFWYQQALGQGPEFLTYFQNEAQLDKSGLPSDRFFAERPEGSVSTLKIQRTQQEDSAVYLCASSILAGGRETQYFGPGTRLLVL.

This clone has a handful of counts. V is TRBV20-1 and J is TRBJ2-5; TRBD2 might be the D (6 bases). CDR1 is DFQATT and CDR2 is SNEGSKA in the germline V gene (reference sequence). This CDR3 has 11 amino acids. V was cut by 6 bases and J by 4 bases, with 9 bases left in between. The DNA of the CDR3 is TGCAGTGCCGGGGGTCGAGAGACCCAGTACTTC. Protein sequence: CSAGGRETQYF.

The CDR3 DNA is TGTGCCAGCAGCCAAGGGGAGAGCTCCTACAATGAGCAGTTCTTC. Translation: CASSQGESSYNEQFF. The chain couples TRBV4-2 to TRBJ2-1; D might be TRBD2 (5 bases). Germline loops: CDR1 LGHNA, CDR2 YNFKEQ. The CDR3 loop spans 15 amino acids. Deletions cut 1 base from V and 0 bases from J, with 7 bases between.

The chain uses TRBV27 and TRBJ2-1; the match to TRBD2 covers 10 bases. The CDR3 runs 20 residues. V dropped 5 bases and J dropped 5; count of bases not matched to a gene: 21. Germline V gene data show CDR1 as MNHEY and CDR2 as SMNVEV (reference sequence). The CDR3 sequence: CASSLPPTRTGLAGDNEQFF. Here the CDR3 DNA reads TGTGCCAGCAGTCTCCCCCCGACGAGGACGGGGCTAGCGGGGGACAATGAGCAGTTCTTC.

This clone was seen only a few times. Germline is not matched at one junction end, which may reflect a read error. The genes are TRBV11-1 and TRBJ1-5; 7 bases are shared with TRBD1. In germline, CDR1 is SGHAT, CDR2 FQDESV (reference sequence). The CDR3 has 16 residues. The CDR3 region has the DNA TGTGCCAGCACCTTACGCCATCGACAGGGCACTCAGCCCCAGCATTTT. Amino acids: CASTLRHRQGTQPQHF.

The chain recombines TRBV7-9 with TRBJ1-1, with D possibly being TRBD1 (5 bases). In germline, CDR1 is SEHNR, CDR2 FQNEAQ (reference sequence). The germline V and J ends were trimmed by 1 base and 6 bases, with 24 bases remaining between them. This CDR3 comprises 18 residues. The DNA of the CDR3 is TGTGCCAGCAGCTTAGTGTCGGGCCGAAAGGCCACGGGGGCTGAAGCTTTCTTT. This translates into CASSLVSGRKATGAEAFF.

The V gene is TRBV14, the J gene TRBJ2-7; weak D call: TRBD2 (5 bases). The V gene's germline CDR1 is SGHDN and CDR2 FVKESK. The CDR3 covers 19 residues. The ends were cut back, 1 base at V and 0 bases at J, with 22 bases in the middle. The CDR3 DNA follows: TGTGCCAGCAGCCAAGGCGGCCCTACCGAGGGCCGTCGCTCCTACGAGCAGTACTTC. Its translation: CASSQGGPTEGRRSYEQYF.

The chain combines TRBV28 with TRBJ2-1, with a possible D match to TRBD2 (6 bases). Germline V gene lookup returns CDR1 MDHEN and CDR2 SYDVKM. The CDR3 has 16 residues. Trimming pared 4 bases from V and 2 bases from J, leaving 15 bases between. The CDR3 loop reads CASSYPAEGAYNEQFF. The CDR3 bases are TGTGCCAGCAGTTACCCGGCGGAGGGAGCCTACAATGAGCAGTTCTTC. Drawing the rest from reference TRBV28 and TRBJ2-1, the complete variable domain is DVKVTQSSRYLVKRTGEKVFLECVQDMDHENMFWYRQDPGLGLRLIYFSYDVKMKEKGDIPEGYSVSREKKERFSLILESASTNQTSMYLCASSYPAEGAYNEQFFGPGTRLTVL.

The V call is TRBV7-2, the J call TRBJ2-7, with 9 bases identical to TRBD2. The CDR3 sequence is 16 residues long. Germline V gene sequence: CDR1 SGHTA, CDR2 FQGNSA. Germline trimming cut 5 bases from V and 2 bases from J; bases unmatched to any gene: 10. This CDR3 is CASSPQTSGGTYEQYF. The CDR3 DNA reads TGTGCCAGCAGCCCGCAGACTAGCGGTGGGACCTACGAGCAGTACTTC.

V gene TRBV7-7 combines with J gene TRBJ2-5, with 9 bases matching TRBD2. From germline, CDR1 is SSHAT and CDR2 FNYEAQ (reference sequence). J was trimmed by 5 bases and V by 5 bases; bases with no gene match: 12. This CDR3 spans 16 amino acids. CDR3 protein: CASSRFMAGGEETQYF. The CDR3 nucleotides read TGTGCCAGCAGCCGGTTTATGGCGGGGGGGGAGGAGACCCAGTACTTC.

The rearrangement links TRBV12-3 or TRBV12-4 to TRBJ1-2; weak D call: TRBD1 (5 bases). The CDR3 totals 13 residues. Between the trimmed V and J ends, which lost 4 bases and 1 base, there was a span of 7 bases. The CDR3 region is CASSSQGNYGYTF. CDR3 coding DNA: TGTGCCAGCAGTTCTCAGGGTAACTATGGCTACACCTTC.

This clone was counted a single time. J is TRBJ1-2 and V is TRBV12-3 or TRBV12-4; D might be TRBD1 (6 bases). The CDR3 contains 13 residues. V was shortened by 5 bases and J by 5 bases, with 12 bases between the two germline ends. For the CDR3, the DNA is TGTGCCAGCAGTCCGCCGGGACAATATGGCTACACCTTC. Protein sequence: CASSPPGQYGYTF.

The gene calls are TRBV5-5 and TRBJ1-1, with D possibly being TRBD1 (5 bases). V lost 6 bases and J 4 bases, leaving 19 bases between the germline ends. This CDR3 is built from 15 residues. Germline V gene lookup returns CDR1 SGHKS and CDR2 YYEKEE (reference sequence). CDR3 amino acids: CASTLGGIGITEAFF. DNA for the CDR3: TGTGCCAGCACCCTGGGGGGGATTGGAATCACTGAAGCTTTCTTT. Full variable domain (rest looked up from reference TRBV5-5 and TRBJ1-1): DAGVTQSPTHLIKTRGQQVTLRCSPISGHKSVSWYQQVLGQGPQFIFQYYEKEERGRGNFPDRFSARQFPNYSSELNVNALLLGDSALYLCASTLGGIGITEAFFGQGTRLTVV.

The CDR3 sequence: CASGSSGTGHEQFF. In DNA form, the CDR3 reads TGTGCCAGCGGTTCTAGCGGGACCGGCCATGAGCAGTTCTTC. The chain employs TRBV11-2 and TRBJ2-1; TRBD2 aligns across 9 bases. The CDR3 length is 14 residues. Losses at the gene ends were 8 bases for V and 8 bases for J; bases not matched to a gene: 10. CDR1 and CDR2 from the germline V gene are SGHAT and FQNNGV.

The rearrangement links TRBV6-5 to TRBJ2-5, with 12 bases aligning to TRBD1. This CDR3 has 14 amino acids. Germline CDR1 reads MNHEY; CDR2 reads SVGAGI. The junction had 2 bases not matched to a gene; V was cut back by 5 bases and J by 4 bases. The CDR3 here is CASSRDRGRETQYF. The CDR3 DNA reads as TGTGCCAGCAGTCGGGACAGGGGGCGAGAGACCCAGTACTTC.

The chain has TRBV5-1 and TRBJ2-1; D gene ambiguous. The V and J ends lost 0 bases and 9 bases respectively, with 10 bases between them. Germline loops: CDR1 SGHRS, CDR2 YFSETQ. The CDR3 is made up of 13 amino acids. The CDR3 coding sequence is TGCGCCAGCAGCTTGGCCTCCGGTATTGAGCAGTTCTTC. It codes for CASSLASGIEQFF.

The chain has TRBV28 and TRBJ1-5; TRBD1 is a possible D gene (5 bases). Trimming removed 8 bases from V and 0 bases from J, with 8 bases in between. Germline V gene lookup returns CDR1 MDHEN and CDR2 SYDVKM. The CDR3 totals 13 residues. The CDR3 protein is CASQQDSNQPQHF. CDR3 nucleotides: TGTGCCAGCCAACAGGATAGCAATCAGCCCCAGCATTTT.

J is TRBJ2-4 and V is TRBV15; 7 nucleotides align to TRBD2. CDR3 size: 18 residues. With 1 base clipped from V and 12 bases from J, the junction kept 21 bases outside the gene matches. CDR1 is LNHNV, CDR2 YYDKDF, per germline (reference sequence). CDR3 region: CATSRGRDTSAVLINQYF. The CDR3 DNA reads TGTGCCACCAGCAGAGGACGGGATACTAGCGCCGTCCTAATCAATCAGTACTTC.

This clone was detected only once. The V gene is TRBV29-1, the J gene TRBJ2-3; a weak D match, TRBD2 (7 bases). The germline V gene has CDR1 SQVTM and CDR2 ANQGSEA. Deletions cut 5 bases from V and 5 bases from J, with 20 bases between. The CDR3 contains 15 residues. CDR3 coding DNA: TGCAGCGTTCCACAGGGAAGCGGGGTAGGAGATACGCAGTATTTT. Protein product: CSVPQGSGVGDTQYF.

This chain connects TRBV5-1 to TRBJ1-6, with a tentative D call TRBD1 (6 bases). The CDR3 covers 15 residues. Per germline, CDR1 SGHRS and CDR2 YFSETQ. V was clipped by 0 bases and J by 10 bases, with 14 bases between them. The CDR3 DNA follows: TGCGCCAGCAGCTTGGCCGTCCCAGGGGAATCACCCCTCCACTTT. This gives the protein CASSLAVPGESPLHF.

The chain carries TRBV3-1 (or the pseudogene TRBV3-2) and TRBJ2-3; D gene ambiguous. With 0 bases removed from V and 5 bases from J, the gap between germline ends came to 15 bases. Germline V gene data show CDR1 as LGHDT and CDR2 as YNNKEL (reference sequence). The CDR3 contains 16 residues. DNA of the CDR3: TGTGCCAGCAGCCAAGAGAGTCGGAGAACGGGAGATACGCAGTATTTT. Protein: CASSQESRRTGDTQYF.

This rearrangement joins TRBV19 to TRBJ2-7, with TRBD2 identical over 8 bases. The CDR3 spans 15 residues. Germline V gene sequence: CDR1 LNHDA, CDR2 SQIVND (reference sequence). V lost 7 bases, J lost 2 bases, and 10 bases stayed unmatched. The CDR3 coding sequence is TGTGCCAGTAACTCCGGGGGGGTCGGGACCTACGAGCAGTACTTC. Encoded protein: CASNSGGVGTYEQYF. Based on the CDR3 plus reference TRBV19 and TRBJ2-7, the full variable domain is DGGITQSPKYLFRKEGQNVTLSCEQNLNHDAMYWYRQDPGQGLRLIYYSQIVNDFQKGDIAEGYSVSREKKESFPLTVTSAQKNPTAFYLCASNSGGVGTYEQYFGPGTRLTVT.

This clone was counted a single time. The chain employs TRBV28 and TRBJ2-7, with D perhaps matching TRBD2 (6 bases). V lost 6 bases and J lost 0, with 15 bases in between. The CDR3 has 15 residues. CDR1 and CDR2 (germline): MDHEN, SYDVKM. Here the CDR3 DNA reads TGTGCCAGCAGACCCAGCGGGCCGAGCTCCTACGAGCAGTACTTC. Translation: CASRPSGPSSYEQYF.